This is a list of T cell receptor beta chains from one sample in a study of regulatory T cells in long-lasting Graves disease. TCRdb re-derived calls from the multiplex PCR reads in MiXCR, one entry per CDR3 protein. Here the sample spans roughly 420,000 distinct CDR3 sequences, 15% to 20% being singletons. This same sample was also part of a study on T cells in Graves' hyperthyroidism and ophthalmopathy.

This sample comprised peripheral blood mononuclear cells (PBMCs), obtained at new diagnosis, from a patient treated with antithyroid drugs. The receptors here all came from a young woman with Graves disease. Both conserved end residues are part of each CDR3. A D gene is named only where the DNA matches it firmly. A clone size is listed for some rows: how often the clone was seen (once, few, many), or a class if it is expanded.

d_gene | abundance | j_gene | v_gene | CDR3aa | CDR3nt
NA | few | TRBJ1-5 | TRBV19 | CASSIRDRNQPQHF | TGTGCCAGTAGTATACGTGATCGCAATCAGCCCCAGCATTTT
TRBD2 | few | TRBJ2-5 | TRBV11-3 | CASSDPPSGVPTQYF | TGTGCCAGCAGCGACCCCCCTAGCGGGGTCCCAACCCAGTACTTC
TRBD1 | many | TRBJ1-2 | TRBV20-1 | CSASRQGPNYGYTF | TGCAGTGCTAGCAGACAGGGGCCTAACTATGGCTACACCTTC
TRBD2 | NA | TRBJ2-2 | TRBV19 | CASSRGGRSTGELFF | TGTGCCAGTAGTCGGGGAGGGCGAAGTACCGGGGAGCTGTTTTTT
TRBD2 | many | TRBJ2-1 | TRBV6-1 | CASSTIAGMYNEQFF | TGTGCCAGCAGTACGATAGCGGGGATGTACAATGAGCAGTTCTTC
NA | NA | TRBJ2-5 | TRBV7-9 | CASSPTSSPETQYF | TGTGCCAGCAGCCCTACTAGTTCTCCAGAGACCCAGTACTTC
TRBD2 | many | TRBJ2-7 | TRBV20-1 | CSARLAGASEQYF | TGCAGTGCTCGACTAGCGGGAGCGAGCGAGCAGTACTTC
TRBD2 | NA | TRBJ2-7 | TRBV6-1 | CASLSGGSYEQYF | TGTGCCAGCCTAAGCGGGGGCTCCTACGAGCAGTACTTC
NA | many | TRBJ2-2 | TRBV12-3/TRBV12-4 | CASSLFGGGGTGELFF | TGTGCCAGCAGTTTATTTGGCGGGGGCGGGACCGGGGAGCTGTTTTTT
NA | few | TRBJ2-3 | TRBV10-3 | CAISEPTVPDTQYF | TGTGCCATCAGTGAGCCGACAGTTCCAGATACGCAGTATTTT
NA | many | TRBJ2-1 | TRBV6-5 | CASSWDQYNEQFF | TGTGCCAGCAGTTGGGACCAGTACAATGAGCAGTTCTTC
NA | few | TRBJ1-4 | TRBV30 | CAWSVPGRSNEKLFF | TGTGCCTGGAGTGTACCCGGGAGGTCTAATGAAAAACTGTTTTTT
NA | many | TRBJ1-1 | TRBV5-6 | CASSFQQGLAEAFF | TGTGCCAGCAGCTTTCAACAGGGTCTGGCTGAAGCTTTCTTT
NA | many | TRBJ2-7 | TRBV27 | CASTGGETYEQYF | TGTGCCAGCACAGGTGGCGAGACCTACGAGCAGTACTTC
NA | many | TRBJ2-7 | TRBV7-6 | CASSDTGRISYEQYF | TGTGCCAGCAGCGATACGGGACGGATCTCCTACGAGCAGTACTTC
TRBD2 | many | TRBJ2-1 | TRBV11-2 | CASSSPRGRAYNEQFF | TGTGCCAGCAGCTCCCCCCGGGGGAGGGCATACAATGAGCAGTTCTTC
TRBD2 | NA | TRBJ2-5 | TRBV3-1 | CASSLPSGNEETQYF | TGTGCCAGCAGCCTCCCTAGCGGGAACGAAGAGACCCAGTACTTC
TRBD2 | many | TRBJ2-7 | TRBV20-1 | CSARDLRGGNPYEQYF | TGCAGTGCTAGAGATCTCCGGGGGGGGAACCCCTACGAGCAGTACTTC
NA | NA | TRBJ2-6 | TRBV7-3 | CASSADGRTFSGANVLTF | TGTGCCAGCAGCGCGGACGGTAGGACTTTCTCTGGGGCCAACGTCCTGACTTTC
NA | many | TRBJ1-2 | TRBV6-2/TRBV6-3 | CASSELPSYGYTF | TGTGCCAGCAGTGAACTACCGAGCTATGGCTACACCTTC
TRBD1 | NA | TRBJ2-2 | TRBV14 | CASSQDRVGELFF | TGTGCCAGCAGCCAGGACAGGGTCGGGGAGCTGTTTTTT
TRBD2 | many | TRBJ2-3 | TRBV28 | CASSLISGRGLDTQYF | TGTGCCAGCAGTCTAATTAGCGGGAGAGGTTTAGATACGCAGTATTTT
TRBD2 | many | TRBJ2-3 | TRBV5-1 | CASSLVSMSSGTDTQYF | TGCGCCAGCAGCTTGGTGAGCATGTCTAGCGGGACAGATACGCAGTATTTT
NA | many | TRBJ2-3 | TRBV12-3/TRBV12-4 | CASTKDSYTDTQYF | TGTGCCAGCACCAAGGACAGCTACACAGATACGCAGTATTTT
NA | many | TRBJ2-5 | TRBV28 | CASSLGWAGGVQETQYF | TGTGCCAGCAGTTTAGGTTGGGCAGGGGGGGTTCAAGAGACCCAGTACTTC
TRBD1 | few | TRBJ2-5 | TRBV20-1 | CSAQDRAQETQYF | TGCAGTGCCCAGGACAGGGCCCAAGAGACCCAGTACTTC
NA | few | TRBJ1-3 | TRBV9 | CASSGTAGNTIYF | TGTGCCAGCAGCGGGACAGCCGGAAACACCATATATTTT
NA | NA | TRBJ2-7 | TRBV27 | CASSGAGWYEQYF | TGTGCCAGCAGTGGGGCCGGGTGGTACGAGCAGTACTTC
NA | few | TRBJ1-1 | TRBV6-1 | CASSNGVMNTEAFF | TGTGCCAGCAGTAACGGAGTAATGAACACTGAAGCTTTCTTT
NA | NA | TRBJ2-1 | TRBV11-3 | CASTPGGTNEQFF | TGTGCCAGCACCCCGGGGGGCACGAATGAGCAGTTCTTC
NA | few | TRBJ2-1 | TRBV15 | CATSRDHGGVYDEQFF | TGTGCCACCAGCAGAGATCACGGGGGAGTCTATGATGAGCAGTTCTTC
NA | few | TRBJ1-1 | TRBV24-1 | CATSDPGRTEAFF | TGTGCCACCAGTGATCCAGGACGGACTGAAGCTTTCTTT
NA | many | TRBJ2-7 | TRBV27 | CASSYRGENEQYF | TGTGCCAGCAGTTATAGGGGGGAGAACGAGCAGTACTTC
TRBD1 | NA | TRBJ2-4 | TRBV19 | CASSIWTGENIQYF | TGTGCCAGTAGTATCTGGACAGGGGAAAACATTCAGTACTTC
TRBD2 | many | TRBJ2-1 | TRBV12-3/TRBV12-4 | CASTGGTYNEQFF | TGTGCCAGCACGGGAGGGACCTACAATGAGCAGTTCTTC
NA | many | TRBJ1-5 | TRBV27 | CASSLWMPRGGNQPQHF | TGTGCCAGCAGTTTATGGATGCCGAGAGGTGGCAATCAGCCCCAGCATTTT
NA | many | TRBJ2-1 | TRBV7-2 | CASSVSRDPFF | TGTGCCAGCAGCGTTAGCAGGGATCCGTTCTTC
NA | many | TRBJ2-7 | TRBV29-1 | CSVGALSYEQYF | TGCAGCGTTGGGGCACTCTCCTACGAGCAGTACTTC
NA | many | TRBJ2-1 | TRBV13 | CASSSKGKGGMDEQFF | TGTGCCAGCAGCTCGAAGGGCAAGGGAGGTATGGATGAGCAGTTCTTC
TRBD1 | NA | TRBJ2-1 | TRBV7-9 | CASSLGRDRSSYNEQFF | TGTGCCAGCAGCTTAGGGAGGGACAGGAGCTCCTACAATGAGCAGTTCTTC
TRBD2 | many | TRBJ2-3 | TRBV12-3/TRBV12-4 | CASRLAGGTDTQYF | TGTGCCAGCAGACTAGCGGGAGGCACAGATACGCAGTATTTT
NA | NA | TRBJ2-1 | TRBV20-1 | CSARGTGPGLGFSYNEQFF | TGCAGTGCTAGAGGGACAGGGCCGGGACTAGGTTTCTCCTACAATGAGCAGTTCTTC
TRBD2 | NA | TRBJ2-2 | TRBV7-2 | CASSRLAGDRTGELFF | TGTGCCAGCAGCCGGCTAGCGGGAGATAGGACCGGGGAGCTGTTTTTT
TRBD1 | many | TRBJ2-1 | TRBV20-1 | CSAAAAAGGNNEQFF | TGCAGTGCGGCCGCTGCGGCAGGGGGAAACAATGAGCAGTTCTTC
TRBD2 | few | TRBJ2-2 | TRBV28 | CASSTQGLAGGPGTGELFF | TGTGCCAGCAGCACCCAGGGACTAGCGGGAGGGCCGGGGACCGGGGAGCTGTTTTTT
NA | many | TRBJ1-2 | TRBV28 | CASRVDYGYTF | TGTGCCAGCAGGGTGGACTATGGCTACACCTTC
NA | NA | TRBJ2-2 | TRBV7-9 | CASIGGTNTGELFF | TGTGCCAGCATTGGCGGGACGAACACCGGGGAGCTGTTTTTT
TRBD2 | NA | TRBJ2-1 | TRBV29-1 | CSVDGGLAPFEQFF | TGCAGCGTTGATGGGGGACTAGCCCCATTTGAGCAGTTCTTC
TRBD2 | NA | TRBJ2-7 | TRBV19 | CASSMVAGGPYEQYF | TGTGCCAGTAGTATGGTAGCGGGAGGGCCCTACGAGCAGTACTTC
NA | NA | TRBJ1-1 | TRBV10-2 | CAGRAPGTPEAFF | TGCGCCGGCAGAGCACCTGGGACACCTGAAGCTTTCTTT
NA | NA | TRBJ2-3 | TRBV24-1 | CATSREGTDTQYF | TGTGCCACCAGTCGAGAGGGGACAGATACGCAGTATTTT
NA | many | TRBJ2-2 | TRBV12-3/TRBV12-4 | CASSPRPFGGELFF | TGTGCCAGCAGTCCCCGGCCGTTTGGCGGGGAGCTGTTTTTT
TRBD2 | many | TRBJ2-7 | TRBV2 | CASRAGERYEQYF | TGTGCCAGCAGGGCGGGAGAACGCTACGAGCAGTACTTC
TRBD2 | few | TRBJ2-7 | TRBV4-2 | CASSPSGGRAGREQYF | TGTGCCAGCAGCCCCTCGGGCGGGAGGGCCGGTCGCGAGCAGTACTTC